Included here is one T cell receptor beta chain sequence, with context. The antigen remains undetermined. This specimen belongs to a study of naive and memory T cell subsets. Points from the study as a whole: Reportedly, tuberculin skin test sites gave far more TCRs than other biopsies.

Germline assignment: CDR1 MGHRA and CDR2 YSYEKL. Trimming cost V 1 base and J 3 bases, with 13 bases left between them. The CDR3 runs 15 residues. The SP2 primer and nested alpha and beta constant region primers amplified ligated cDNA in four rounds. For blood and skin samples, reverse transcription used TCR alpha and beta constant primers. TCRdb reprocessed the UMI-ligation and nested PCR reads with MiXCR, giving one entry per CDR3 protein. The sample consists of around 31,000 distinct CDR3 sequences, about 6.2% of them appearing once. Described treatment: skin biopsy from PPD injection site in Mantoux-positive individual. A UMI-containing oligonucleotide was joined by 3' ligation to the TCR cDNA template. Individuals with a positive Mantoux test gave biopsies from PPD-injected skin. Cells were not sorted; total RNA input targeted roughly 1 to 1000 ng.

V and J are TRBV4-1 and TRBJ2-7; D is perhaps TRBD2 (5 bases). This sample comprised skin, obtained from a tuberculin skin test site. The source is an adult in good health. The CDR3 loop reads CASSQVEGGGYEQYF. In DNA form, the CDR3 reads TGCGCCAGCAGCCAAGTTGAGGGTGGTGGCTACGAGCAGTACTTC.